This T cell receptor beta chain was recorded in a study of T cells in localized non-small cell lung cancer. The CDR3 covers 15 residues. V lost 2 bases, J lost 3 bases, and 7 bases stayed unmatched. The germline CDR1 and CDR2 sequences are SGHRS and YFSETQ. Findings and caveats of the study: Peak T cell clonality was found in uninvolved adjacent lung, exceeding tumor. Sequencing was restricted to one tumor region; therefore, heterogeneity remains possible.

Concerning this clone: As yet, its antigen is unknown.

The assay was immunoSEQ multiplex PCR, and TCRdb's table has in-frame clones only and misses some. The sample records about 91,000 clones, about 87% being singletons. The genes are TRBV5-1 and TRBJ1-1; 7 bases align to TRBD1. The sequence was collected from a man aged 40 to 70 with stage I squamous cell lung carcinoma. The source material was peripheral blood, sampled before any cancer treatment. CDR3 amino acids: CASSFYRGQDTEAFF. DNA of the CDR3: TGCGCCAGCAGCTTCTACAGGGGTCAGGACACTGAAGCTTTCTTT.